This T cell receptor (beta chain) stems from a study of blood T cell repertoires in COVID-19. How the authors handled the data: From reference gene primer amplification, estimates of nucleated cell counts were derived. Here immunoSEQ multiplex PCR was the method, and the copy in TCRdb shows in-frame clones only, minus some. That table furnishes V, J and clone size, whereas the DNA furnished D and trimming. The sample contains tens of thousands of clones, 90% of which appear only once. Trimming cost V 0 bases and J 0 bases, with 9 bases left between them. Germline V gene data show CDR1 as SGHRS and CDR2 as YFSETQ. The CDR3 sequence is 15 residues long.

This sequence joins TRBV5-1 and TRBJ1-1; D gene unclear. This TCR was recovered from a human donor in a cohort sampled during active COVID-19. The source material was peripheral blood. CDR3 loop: CASSLDSLLNTEAFF. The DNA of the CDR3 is TGCGCCAGCAGCTTGGATAGCCTTCTGAACACTGAAGCTTTCTTT.